This T cell receptor beta chain was identified during a study of blood T cell repertoires in COVID-19. Study summary: Whether acute or convalescent, the COVID-19 samples came from the United States, Italy and Spain. In each case, the material was cDNA or gDNA derived from T cells, B-cell-depleted T cells, or PBMCs.

Original data processing: Estimates of nucleated cell counts were drawn from the amplification of reference gene primers. The data were produced by immunoSEQ multiplex PCR, yet TCRdb's version contains in-frame clones alone and is incomplete. That table gives V, J and clone size, and the DNA gave D and trimming. The repertoire includes around 200,000 clones, approximately 87% of them detected once, and roughly 0.9% sits in the top ten. Looked up from germline, CDR1 is MNHEY and CDR2 is SMNVEV (reference sequence). Trimming removed 2 bases from V and 4 bases from J; junction bases left unmatched: 4. The CDR3 totals 17 residues.

V is TRBV27 and J is TRBJ2-2, with 13 bases identical to TRBD2. The clonotype comes from a woman under 30 who had recovered from COVID-19. The sequenced sample consisted of peripheral blood. The chain's CDR3 is CASSLRTSGRATGELFF. The CDR3, as DNA: TGTGCCAGCAGTTTACGCACTAGCGGGAGGGCCACCGGGGAGCTGTTTTTT.